What follows are 21 T cell receptor beta chains derived from one specimen sequenced in a study of regulatory T cells in long-lasting Graves disease. As for time point: persistent/refractory GD, antithyroid drugs over 5 years with positive TRAb. RNA isolated from PBMCs was used to make the TCR library. Researchers made TCR beta libraries by using iRepertoire HTBI primers and running Arm-PCR on CDR3 regions. TCRdb processed the multiplex PCR reads anew with MiXCR; each CDR3 protein has one entry. The sample consists of 390,000 or so distinct CDR3 sequences, 20% to 25% of them appearing once. The sequences come from peripheral blood mononuclear cells (PBMCs), collected when the disease was refractory, from a patient treated with antithyroid drugs. The receptors originated from a woman in her thirties or forties with Graves disease.

In the case of this clonotype: A junction end diverges from the germline sequence, so it may reflect a read error. This chain connects TRBV5-1 to TRBJ2-7; 11 nucleotides line up with TRBD2. The CDR3 extends over 15 amino acids. Germline V gives CDR1 SGHRS, CDR2 YFSETQ. This CDR3 reads CASSPGLAATYERYF. The CDR3 nucleotides are TGCGCCAGCAGCCCGGGACTAGCGGCAACCTACGAGCGGTACTTC.

There are many counts of this clonotype. The rearrangement joins TRBV20-1 to TRBJ2-5; D is possibly TRBD1 (5 bases). CDR3 length: 12 residues. The V and J ends lost 5 bases and 2 bases respectively, with 9 bases between them. The germline CDR1 and CDR2 sequences are DFQATT and SNEGSKA (reference sequence). CDR3 coding DNA: TGCAGTGCTTGGGCAGGGCAAGAGACCCAGTACTTC. Its translation: CSAWAGQETQYF.

This clonotype has at least ten counts. The rearrangement uses TRBV28 and TRBJ1-5; a possible D gene is TRBD1 (5 bases). Germline V gene sequence: CDR1 MDHEN, CDR2 SYDVKM. The CDR3 is made up of 15 amino acids. Trimming stripped 1 base from V and 4 bases from J, with 11 bases between. The CDR3 protein is CASSLFRGGNQPQHF. The CDR3 DNA reads as TGTGCCAGCAGTTTATTTCGGGGGGGAAATCAGCCCCAGCATTTT.

This clonotype has a count of ten or more. This chain connects TRBV28 to TRBJ2-7; possible D gene TRBD2, 5 bases. Trimming stripped 2 bases from V and 9 bases from J, with 11 bases between. CDR1 and CDR2 (germline): MDHEN, SYDVKM. The CDR3 contains 12 residues. This CDR3 reads CASSLGLAGQYF. The CDR3 DNA is TGTGCCAGCAGTTTAGGCTTGGCGGGGCAGTACTTC. Combining the CDR3 with reference TRBV28 and TRBJ2-7 gives the whole variable domain DVKVTQSSRYLVKRTGEKVFLECVQDMDHENMFWYRQDPGLGLRLIYFSYDVKMKEKGDIPEGYSVSREKKERFSLILESASTNQTSMYLCASSLGLAGQYFGPGTRLTVT.

Of note for this clonotype: Likely a read error: the CDR3 ends without its conserved phenylalanine or tryptophan. This chain uses TRBV28 with TRBJ1-6; D is unresolved. The CDR3 totals 11 residues. With 6 bases removed from V and 11 bases from J, the gap between germline ends came to 8 bases. CDR1 MDHEN and CDR2 SYDVKM come from the germline V gene. For the CDR3, the DNA is TGTGCCAGCAGGGGGTCGGCACCCCTCCACCTT. This gives the protein CASRGSAPLHL.

This clonotype was counted many times. The chain employs TRBV28 and TRBJ1-1; D not resolved. V shed 6 bases and J shed 5 bases, with 10 bases lying between them. This CDR3 contains 12 residues. Per germline, CDR1 MDHEN and CDR2 SYDVKM. CDR3 sequence (DNA): TGTGCCAGCAGCCAGTCGGGGACTGAAGCTTTCTTT. Its translation is CASSQSGTEAFF.

This clonotype was observed many times. V is TRBV11-2 and J is TRBJ1-1, with 8 bases fitting TRBD1. Germline trimming cut 5 bases from V and 1 base from J; bases unmatched to any gene: 18. The CDR3 sequence is 19 residues long. The germline V gene has CDR1 SGHAT and CDR2 FQNNGV. CDR3 protein: CASSQMIRTGPDKNTEAFF. The CDR3 nucleotides are TGTGCCAGCAGCCAAATGATACGGACAGGGCCCGATAAGAACACTGAAGCTTTCTTT.

The V and J genes are TRBV29-1 and TRBJ1-3, with 8 bases identical to TRBD1. There are 16 residues in the CDR3. Germline V gene lookup returns CDR1 SQVTM and CDR2 ANQGSEA. V lost 4 bases and J lost 2; bases outside the gene matches: 10. The CDR3 protein is CSVAPSTGGAGNTIYF. CDR3 DNA sequence: TGCAGCGTTGCACCATCTACAGGGGGGGCTGGAAACACCATATATTTT.

This clonotype was detected many times. The J gene is TRBJ2-7, the V gene TRBV28; D might be TRBD1 (6 bases). CDR3 length: 15 residues. V was cut by 8 bases and J by 3 bases, with 20 bases left in between. In germline, CDR1 is MDHEN, CDR2 SYDVKM. CDR3 DNA: TGTGCCAGCCTGCCACACAGGGAAGGTGGCTACGAGCAGTACTTC. Translation gives CASLPHREGGYEQYF. Full variable domain (rest looked up from reference TRBV28 and TRBJ2-7): DVKVTQSSRYLVKRTGEKVFLECVQDMDHENMFWYRQDPGLGLRLIYFSYDVKMKEKGDIPEGYSVSREKKERFSLILESASTNQTSMYLCASLPHREGGYEQYFGPGTRLTVT.

This clonotype was observed a handful of times. V gene TRBV20-1 combines with J gene TRBJ2-7; 11 nucleotides line up with TRBD2. With V trimmed by 3 bases and J by 5 bases, 3 bases remained unmatched. This CDR3 contains 13 residues. Germline CDR1 reads DFQATT; CDR2 reads SNEGSKA (reference sequence). CDR3 nucleotides: TGCAGTGCTAGTAGCGGGAGGGCCGACGAGCAGTACTTC. Translating gives CSASSGRADEQYF.

The gene calls are TRBV7-3 and TRBJ1-1; 9 bases agree with TRBD1. Germline V gene lookup returns CDR1 SGHTA and CDR2 FQGTGA. The CDR3 contains 13 residues. Trimming cost V 5 bases and J 6 bases; bases outside gene matches: 4. The CDR3 is CASSRDRGAEAFF. CDR3 DNA sequence: TGTGCCAGCAGCCGTGACAGGGGGGCTGAAGCTTTCTTT.

The rearrangement uses TRBV5-5 and TRBJ2-6; 9 nucleotides match TRBD1. CDR1 SGHKS and CDR2 YYEKEE come from the germline V gene (reference sequence). With 1 base clipped from V and 7 bases from J, the junction kept 12 bases outside the gene matches. The CDR3 extends over 18 amino acids. CDR3 amino acids: CASSLNRDRERKANVLTF. Written as DNA, the CDR3 is TGTGCCAGCAGCTTGAACCGGGACAGGGAAAGGAAAGCCAACGTCCTGACTTTC.

This clonotype was recorded many times. The J gene is TRBJ2-5, the V gene TRBV28; TRBD2 might be the D (5 bases). The CDR3 spans 20 residues. The ends were cut back, 3 bases at V and 0 bases at J, with 26 bases in the middle. CDR1 is MDHEN, CDR2 SYDVKM, per germline. CDR3 residues: CASSFRARGSGKGYQETQYF. In nucleotides, the CDR3 is TGTGCCAGCAGTTTTCGGGCTCGTGGGAGTGGTAAAGGGTACCAAGAGACCCAGTACTTC. Full variable domain (rest looked up from reference TRBV28 and TRBJ2-5): DVKVTQSSRYLVKRTGEKVFLECVQDMDHENMFWYRQDPGLGLRLIYFSYDVKMKEKGDIPEGYSVSREKKERFSLILESASTNQTSMYLCASSFRARGSGKGYQETQYFGPGTRLLVL.

In this sample, this clonotype turned up a few times. This chain links TRBV19 with TRBJ2-7; D is possibly TRBD1 (5 bases). This CDR3 contains 13 residues. V was cut by 6 bases and J by 2 bases, with 11 bases left in between. Germline lookup yields CDR1 LNHDA and CDR2 SQIVND (reference sequence). CDR3: CASSFSQAYEQYF. Written as DNA, the CDR3 is TGTGCCAGTAGCTTCTCACAGGCCTACGAGCAGTACTTC.

This clonotype was counted ten times or more. The V gene is TRBV7-2, the J gene TRBJ2-7; 9 nucleotides line up with TRBD2. Germline-derived CDR1 and CDR2 are SGHTA and FQGNSA. The CDR3 extends over 15 amino acids. J was trimmed by 2 bases and V by 1 base; bases with no gene match: 3. The CDR3 DNA sequence: TGTGCCAGCAGCTTAGTTGCGGGAGGGCCCTACGAGCAGTACTTC. This codes for CASSLVAGGPYEQYF.

Many counts were recorded for this clonotype. This sequence joins TRBV25-1 and TRBJ1-1; weak D call: TRBD1 (6 bases). Germline V CDR1 and CDR2: MGHDK, SYGVNS. Deletions cut 6 bases from V and 7 bases from J, with 21 bases between. The CDR3 runs 15 residues. In nucleotides, the CDR3 is TGTGCCAGCAGAGACGACAGGATGGGGGGGGGTGAAGCTTTCTTT. This encodes CASRDDRMGGGEAFF. The full variable domain, with the rest looked up from reference TRBV25-1 and TRBJ1-1, is EADIYQTPRYLVIGTGKKITLECSQTMGHDKMYWYQQDPGMELHLIHYSYGVNSTEKGDLSSESTVSRIRTEHFPLTLESARPSHTSQYLCASRDDRMGGGEAFFGQGTRLTVV.

This clonotype has a handful of counts. The V and J genes are TRBV13 and TRBJ2-7, with a weak D call TRBD1 (5 bases). This CDR3 has 14 residues. CDR1 is PRHDT, CDR2 FYEKMQ, per germline (reference sequence). Trimming removed 1 base at V and 3 bases at J, with 10 bases between. CDR3 sequence: CASSLEQGSYEQYF. In DNA form, the CDR3 reads TGTGCCAGCAGCTTAGAGCAGGGCAGCTACGAGCAGTACTTC.

The J gene is TRBJ2-5, the V gene TRBV7-6, with D unclear. Germline V gene data show CDR1 as SGHVS and CDR2 as FNYEAQ. The V gene lost 5 bases and the J gene lost 5 bases, with 12 bases spanning the gap. The length of the CDR3 is 13 residues. In nucleotides, the CDR3 is TGTGCCAGCAGCCACAGAGGTCGGGAGACCCAGTACTTC. Its translation: CASSHRGRETQYF.

This clonotype was recorded many times. V gene TRBV28 combines with J gene TRBJ2-5; the match to TRBD2 covers 14 bases. With 6 bases clipped from V and 5 bases from J, the junction kept 5 bases outside the gene matches. This CDR3 spans 15 amino acids. Germline V gene sequence: CDR1 MDHEN, CDR2 SYDVKM. The CDR3 DNA is TGTGCCAGCAGGGGACTAGCGGGAGACAGGGAGACCCAGTACTTC. Amino acid sequence: CASRGLAGDRETQYF.

The rearrangement uses TRBV7-3 and TRBJ2-3, with D unclear. Germline V gives CDR1 SGHTA, CDR2 FQGTGA. V was pared by 5 bases and J by 3 bases, with 12 bases between. The CDR3 totals 14 residues. The CDR3 protein is CASSQDPGTDTQYF. The CDR3 DNA sequence: TGTGCCAGCAGCCAGGACCCCGGAACAGATACGCAGTATTTT. Supplemented by reference TRBV7-3 and TRBJ2-3, the full variable domain reads GAGVSQTPSNKVTEKGKYVELRCDPISGHTALYWYRQSLGQGPEFLIYFQGTGAADDSGLPNDRFFAVRPEGSVSTLKIQRTERGDSAVYLCASSQDPGTDTQYFGPGTRLTVL.

This clonotype was seen at least ten times. The chain joins TRBV28 to TRBJ2-7; the D is unclear. V dropped 8 bases and J dropped 5 bases, with 16 bases sitting between them. The length of the CDR3 is 13 residues. Germline V gene lookup returns CDR1 MDHEN and CDR2 SYDVKM. The CDR3 coding sequence is TGTGCCAGCTCACCCCGGACGTGGCACGAGCAGTACTTC. Protein product: CASSPRTWHEQYF.